The 16 T cell receptor beta chains reported below all come from one sample, sequenced in a study of cytomegalovirus exposure and HLA in healthy donors. Vbeta (60) and Jbeta (13) primers were used in the PCR. The method was immunoSEQ multiplex PCR; TCRdb's version includes in-frame clones alone and lacks a portion of them. The sample carries 130,000 to 150,000 clones, approximately 78% recorded once. Input material: PBMCs. Receptors originate from a woman between 18 and 29 years old in good health and CMV-seropositive.

This clone was seen a handful of times. This chain joins TRBV7-2 and TRBJ1-2; no reliable D call. Germline lookup yields CDR1 SGHTA and CDR2 FQGNSA. The length of the CDR3 is 13 residues. The V and J ends lost 1 base and 4 bases respectively, with 7 bases between them. The CDR3 nucleotides read TGTGCCAGCAGCTTAGGGTCGAGCTATGGCTACACCTTC. Encoded protein: CASSLGSSYGYTF. The complete variable domain, with remaining parts taken from reference TRBV7-2 and TRBJ1-2, reads GAGVSQSPSNKVTEKGKDVELRCDPISGHTALYWYRQSLGQGLEFLIYFQGNSAPDKSGLPSDRFSAERTGGSVSTLTIQRTQQEDSAVYLCASSLGSSYGYTFGSGTRLTVV.

The chain uses TRBV19 and TRBJ2-7, with 7 positions matching TRBD1. V dropped 4 bases and J dropped 2; count of bases not matched to a gene: 5. Per germline, CDR1 LNHDA and CDR2 SQIVND (reference sequence). This CDR3 comprises 14 residues. The chain's CDR3 is CASSNQDRTYEQYF. CDR3 coding DNA: TGTGCCAGTAGTAACCAGGACAGGACCTACGAGCAGTACTTC.

This clone was detected a few times. The chain couples TRBV28 to TRBJ1-2, with TRBD1 matching over 8 bases. V shed 11 bases and J 0 bases; nucleotides not matched to a gene: 8. CDR3 length equals 14 residues. Germline-derived CDR1 and CDR2 are MDHEN and SYDVKM. CDR3 residues: CAGGEQGANYGYTF. CDR3 in DNA: TGTGCCGGGGGGGAACAGGGGGCTAACTATGGCTACACCTTC.

The chain links TRBV19 to TRBJ1-2, with no clear D. V lost 8 bases and J lost 0, with 13 bases in between. Germline CDR1 and CDR2: LNHDA and SQIVND (reference sequence). The CDR3 has 14 amino acids. Here the CDR3 reads CASGGRISNYGYTF. The CDR3, as DNA: TGTGCCAGTGGCGGTAGGATCTCTAACTATGGCTACACCTTC. Drawing the rest from reference TRBV19 and TRBJ1-2, the complete variable domain is DGGITQSPKYLFRKEGQNVTLSCEQNLNHDAMYWYRQDPGQGLRLIYYSQIVNDFQKGDIAEGYSVSREKKESFPLTVTSAQKNPTAFYLCASGGRISNYGYTFGSGTRLTVV.

The rearrangement uses TRBV11-3 and TRBJ2-2; D perhaps matches TRBD1 (8 bases). The germline V and J ends were trimmed by 5 bases and 4 bases, with 23 bases remaining between them. Germline V gene sequence: CDR1 SGHNT, CDR2 YENEEA. The CDR3 is 18 amino acids. The CDR3 nucleotides read TGTGCCAGCAGCCAGGGGGGGGGCAGGGGGCGAAGCACCGGGGAGCTGTTTTTT. It encodes CASSQGGGRGRSTGELFF.

The chain joins TRBV5-1 to TRBJ2-7; 9 bases match TRBD2. The CDR3 extends over 15 amino acids. The V and J ends lost 0 bases and 4 bases, in that order; junction bases with no gene match: 5. CDR1 and CDR2 from the germline V gene are SGHRS and YFSETQ. CDR3 DNA sequence: TGCGCCAGCAGCTTGGGCGCTAGCGGGGTTTACGAGCAGTACTTC. It yields the protein CASSLGASGVYEQYF.

This clone has just a few counts. The gene calls are TRBV6-1 and TRBJ2-3; TRBD1 agrees at 9 bases. The CDR3 is 15 amino acids. Trimming at V came to 7 bases and at J to 0 bases, leaving 5 bases not matched to a gene. Germline V lookup: CDR1 MNHNS, CDR2 SASEGT. The CDR3, as DNA: TGTGCCAGCAATTCCGGGACAGGGAGCACAGATACGCAGTATTTT. Amino acid sequence: CASNSGTGSTDTQYF.

The rearrangement uses TRBV6-5 and TRBJ2-1, with 9 bases aligning to TRBD1. Looked up from germline, CDR1 is MNHEY and CDR2 is SVGAGI. CDR3 length equals 14 residues. Losses at the gene ends were 5 bases for V and 5 bases for J; bases not matched to a gene: 4. The CDR3 protein is CASSPWTGDNEQFF. DNA of the CDR3: TGTGCCAGCAGTCCATGGACAGGGGACAATGAGCAGTTCTTC.

This chain connects TRBV30 to TRBJ2-3, with a tentative D call TRBD2 (6 bases). Germline V gives CDR1 GTSNPN, CDR2 SVGIG (reference sequence). There are 14 residues in the CDR3. The germline V and J ends were trimmed by 4 bases and 0 bases, with 11 bases remaining between them. The CDR3 sequence: CAWTTGLSTDTQYF. In DNA, the CDR3 is TGTGCCTGGACCACGGGACTCAGCACAGATACGCAGTATTTT.

The chain has TRBV9 and TRBJ2-1; TRBD1 might be the D (7 bases). The CDR3 sequence is 16 residues long. The V gene's germline CDR1 is SGDLS and CDR2 YYNGEE. V lost 2 bases and J lost 2, with 14 bases in between. Here the CDR3 DNA reads TGTGCCAGCAGCGTTTCAGGGGGGATAACCTACAATGAGCAGTTCTTC. Amino acid sequence: CASSVSGGITYNEQFF. The full variable domain, its missing parts supplied by reference TRBV9 and TRBJ2-1, is DSGVTQTPKHLITATGQRVTLRCSPRSGDLSVYWYQQSLDQGLQFLIQYYNGEERAKGNILERFSAQQFPDLHSELNLSSLELGDSALYFCASSVSGGITYNEQFFGPGTRLTVL.

This clone was seen more than once but under ten times. The rearrangement uses TRBV9 and TRBJ2-2; D may be TRBD2 (5 bases). V dropped 3 bases and J dropped 0 bases, with 12 bases sitting between them. Germline assignment: CDR1 SGDLS and CDR2 YYNGEE. The CDR3 is 16 residues long. CDR3 DNA sequence: TGTGCCAGCAGCGGCGGGCACTACGCGAACACCGGGGAGCTGTTTTTT. This codes for CASSGGHYANTGELFF.

This sequence joins TRBV5-4 and TRBJ2-2, with TRBD1 identical over 11 bases. In germline, CDR1 is SGHNT, CDR2 YYREEE (reference sequence). The junction had 10 bases not matched to a gene; V was cut back by 3 bases and J by 0 bases. The CDR3 runs to 19 residues. The CDR3 nucleotides are TGTGCCAGCAGCTCAGGACAGGGGGCGCCCCCTTCGAACACCGGGGAGCTGTTTTTT. Its protein is CASSSGQGAPPSNTGELFF.

The gene calls are TRBV7-2 and TRBJ1-5; 11 bases are a match to TRBD1. The germline gives CDR1 SGHTA, CDR2 FQGNSA. This CDR3 is built from 17 residues. With 1 base clipped from V and 6 bases from J, the junction kept 8 bases outside the gene matches. CDR3 nucleotide sequence: TGTGCCAGCAGCTTAGTCGGGACAGGGGGGCCAAGTCAGCCCCAGCATTTT. It yields the protein CASSLVGTGGPSQPQHF.

This sequence joins TRBV6-4 and TRBJ2-6, with D uncertain. This CDR3 comprises 14 residues. The V and J ends lost 2 bases and 2 bases respectively, with 4 bases between them. Germline values: CDR1 MRHNA, CDR2 SNTAGT. The CDR3 DNA sequence: TGTGCCAGCAGTGACAGCGCTGGGGCCAACGTCCTGACTTTC. It yields the protein CASSDSAGANVLTF.

This clone has just a few counts. Written as DNA, the CDR3 is TGTGCCAGCAGCCCCGGGACAGGCTCGAATCAGCCCCAGCATTTT. Translation: CASSPGTGSNQPQHF. The chain links TRBV7-6 to TRBJ1-5; the match to TRBD1 covers 8 bases. CDR1 and CDR2 (germline): SGHVS, FNYEAQ. After removal of 5 bases from V and 4 bases from J, the junction contained 7 bases not matched to a gene. The CDR3 contains 15 residues.

The V gene is TRBV27, the J gene TRBJ2-5; D remains ambiguous. The tail of the sequence fits TRBJ2-7 better, so the J call may be wrong. Looked up from germline, CDR1 is MNHEY and CDR2 is SMNVEV (reference sequence). This CDR3 comprises 13 residues. In nucleotides, the CDR3 is TGTGCCAGCAGTTTCCCCCCTATCTACGAGCAGTACTTC. It encodes CASSFPPIYEQYF.